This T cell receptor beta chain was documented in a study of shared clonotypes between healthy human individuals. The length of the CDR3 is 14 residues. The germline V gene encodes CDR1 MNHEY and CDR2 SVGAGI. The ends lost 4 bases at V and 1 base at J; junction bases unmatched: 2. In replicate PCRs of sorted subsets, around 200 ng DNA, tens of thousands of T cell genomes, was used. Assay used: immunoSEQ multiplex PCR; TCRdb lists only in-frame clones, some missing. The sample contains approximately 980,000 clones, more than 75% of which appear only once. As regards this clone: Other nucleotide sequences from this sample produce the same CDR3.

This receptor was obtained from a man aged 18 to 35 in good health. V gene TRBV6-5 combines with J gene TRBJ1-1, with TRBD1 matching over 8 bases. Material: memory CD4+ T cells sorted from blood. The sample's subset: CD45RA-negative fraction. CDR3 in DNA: TGTGCCAGCAGTTTCGGACAGGGGAACACTGAAGCTTTCTTT. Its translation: CASSFGQGNTEAFF.